The 6 T cell receptor beta chains below all came from one sample that was sequenced in a study of graft-versus-host responses after intestinal transplantation. Measured with immunoSEQ multiplex PCR; TCRdb has only the in-frame clones, and not every one. Of around 120,000 clones listed, approximately 90% are singletons. Their specific antigens are unknown. Here the sequenced sample was unstimulated CD4+ T cells sorted from spleen or lymph node cells, taken before intestinal transplant. The receptors were sampled from a human donor who received an intestinal transplant.

This clone showed up just once. The chain combines TRBV5-1 with TRBJ1-2; the D is unclear. Trimming removed 3 bases at V and 4 bases at J, with 10 bases between. Looked up from germline, CDR1 is SGHRS and CDR2 is YFSETQ. CDR3 size: 13 residues. In DNA, the CDR3 is TGCGCCAGCAGCTCCGGAGGTGGCTATGGCTACACCTTC. It is translated as CASSSGGGYGYTF.

The chain is built from TRBV5-1 and TRBJ2-1; perhaps TRBD2 as D (6 bases). The germline V and J ends were trimmed by 3 bases and 10 bases, with 20 bases remaining between them. In germline, CDR1 is SGHRS, CDR2 YFSETQ. The CDR3 covers 15 residues. CDR3 in amino acids: CASSWAGPWIGEQFF. Here the CDR3 DNA reads TGCGCCAGCAGCTGGGCGGGACCCTGGATCGGGGAGCAGTTCTTC. The whole variable domain, remainder taken from reference TRBV5-1 and TRBJ2-1, is KAGVTQTPRYLIKTRGQQVTLSCSPISGHRSVSWYQQTPGQGLQFLFEYFSETQRNKGNFPGRFSGRQFSNSRSEMNVSTLELGDSALYLCASSWAGPWIGEQFFGPGTRLTVL.

V and J are TRBV4-2 and TRBJ2-3; D possibly corresponds to TRBD2 (7 bases). This CDR3 is built from 19 residues. CDR1 and CDR2 (germline): LGHNA, YNFKEQ. V was clipped by 0 bases and J by 2 bases, with 21 bases between them. CDR3 loop: CASSQEGGVGGRATDTQYF. The CDR3 coding sequence is TGTGCCAGCAGCCAAGAAGGGGGGGTGGGAGGCCGAGCCACAGATACGCAGTATTTT.

The chain recombines TRBV5-4 with TRBJ2-1; D perhaps matches TRBD2 (6 bases). CDR1 and CDR2 (germline): SGHNT, YYREEE (reference sequence). The CDR3 totals 15 residues. The V end lost 4 bases, the J end lost 1 base, and 12 bases lay between the germline ends. The CDR3 nucleotides read TGTGCCAGCAGCCCCCGGACTATTTCCTACAATGAGCAGTTCTTC. It yields the protein CASSPRTISYNEQFF.

J is TRBJ1-1 and V is TRBV18; D gene uncertain. The CDR3 contains 14 residues. CDR1 is KGHSH, CDR2 LQKENI, per germline. Trimming shortened V by 4 bases and J by 1 base, and 10 bases separated the two germline ends. The CDR3 sequence is CASSRQTENTEAFF. The CDR3 DNA reads as TGTGCCAGCTCACGGCAGACTGAGAACACTGAAGCTTTCTTT. Supplemented by reference TRBV18 and TRBJ1-1, the full variable domain reads NAGVMQNPRHLVRRRGQEARLRCSPMKGHSHVYWYRQLPEEGLKFMVYLQKENIIDESGMPKERFSAEFPKEGPSILRIQQVVRGDSAAYFCASSRQTENTEAFFGQGTRLTVV.

This sequence joins TRBV29-1 and TRBJ1-1, with a possible D match to TRBD1 (5 bases). The germline V gene encodes CDR1 SQVTM and CDR2 ANQGSEA. The germline V and J ends were trimmed by 7 bases and 6 bases, with 15 bases remaining between them. The CDR3 totals 12 residues. DNA of the CDR3: TGCAGCGCGTCAGGGCTTGACGCTGAAGCTTTCTTT. As protein: CSASGLDAEAFF.